A single sample is the source of the 23 T cell receptor beta chains below, sequenced in a study of shared clonotypes between healthy human individuals. The method was immunoSEQ multiplex PCR; TCRdb's version includes in-frame clones alone and lacks a portion of them. This table holds 640,000 or so clones, approximately 75% found once. The sample comprised memory CD4+ T cells sorted from blood. The subset was: CD45RA-negative fraction. The receptors derive from a woman between 25 and 40 years old in good health.

The chain recombines TRBV10-1 with TRBJ2-1; 11 nucleotides agree with TRBD1. Per the germline V gene, CDR1 is WNHNN and CDR2 is SYGVQD (reference sequence). The CDR3 has 14 residues. V shed 6 bases, J shed 8 bases, and the junction held 6 bases outside the gene matches. The CDR3 coding sequence is TGCGCCAGCAGCTCGGGACAGGGGGTGGATGAGCAGTTCTTC. It yields the protein CASSSGQGVDEQFF.

Note on this clone: At the DNA level, this CDR3 is encoded by other sequences in the same sample as well. CDR3 sequence: CASSEFGDTEAFF. The DNA of the CDR3 is TGTGCCAGCAGTGAATTTGGAGACACTGAAGCTTTCTTT. The chain uses TRBV6-1 and TRBJ1-1; D is unresolved. CDR1 is MNHNS and CDR2 is SASEGT in the germline V gene. CDR3 size: 13 residues. V was shortened by 2 bases and J by 3 bases, with 7 bases between the two germline ends.

This chain links TRBV7-2 with TRBJ2-7; D may be TRBD2 (5 bases). CDR1 and CDR2 (germline): SGHTA, FQGNSA. The V end was cut by 7 bases, the J end by 2 bases, with 12 bases between. The CDR3 contains 13 residues. The CDR3 coding sequence is TGTGCCAGCACCCGAGCCGGGGCCTACGAGCAGTACTTC. It yields the protein CASTRAGAYEQYF.

The rearrangement links TRBV27 to TRBJ1-2, with a possible D match to TRBD1 (5 bases). The germline V gene encodes CDR1 MNHEY and CDR2 SMNVEV (reference sequence). The CDR3 has 15 amino acids. Deletions cut 6 bases from V and 8 bases from J, with 22 bases between. The CDR3 bases are TGTGCCAGCAGCATGGTGTTCCAGGGTACCAAAGGCTACACCTTC. This gives the protein CASSMVFQGTKGYTF.

A remark on this clone: The sample has other DNA sequences that encode this CDR3 too. The chain combines TRBV7-2 with TRBJ2-5; 10 nucleotides line up with TRBD2. This CDR3 has 16 amino acids. From germline, CDR1 is SGHTA and CDR2 FQGNSA. V lost 1 base and J lost 5; bases outside the gene matches: 7. The CDR3 nucleotides read TGTGCCAGCAGCTTAGGAGGCCTAGCGGGAGTGGAGACCCAGTACTTC. This sequence encodes CASSLGGLAGVETQYF.

V usage is TRBV4-2 and J usage is TRBJ2-1; 11 bases agree with TRBD2. The CDR3 totals 15 residues. V lost 2 bases and J lost 7; bases outside the gene matches: 4. Germline V CDR1 and CDR2: LGHNA, YNFKEQ. The CDR3, as DNA: TGTGCCAGCAGCCAAACTAGCGGGAGTTCTAATGAGCAGTTCTTC. Translating gives CASSQTSGSSNEQFF.

This chain connects TRBV28 to TRBJ2-7, with 12 bases matching TRBD1. Trimming removed 7 bases from V and 2 bases from J; junction bases left unmatched: 9. This CDR3 is built from 16 residues. Looked up from germline, CDR1 is MDHEN and CDR2 is SYDVKM. CDR3 sequence (DNA): TGTGCCAGCAAACCTGCCGGGACAGGGGGCCCCTACGAGCAGTACTTC. Its protein product is CASKPAGTGGPYEQYF. The full variable domain, with the rest looked up from reference TRBV28 and TRBJ2-7, is DVKVTQSSRYLVKRTGEKVFLECVQDMDHENMFWYRQDPGLGLRLIYFSYDVKMKEKGDIPEGYSVSREKKERFSLILESASTNQTSMYLCASKPAGTGGPYEQYFGPGTRLTVT.

This clone was detected only a few times. The chain has TRBV5-1 and TRBJ2-7, with no clear D. CDR1 is SGHRS, CDR2 YFSETQ, per germline. The V end lost 4 bases, the J end lost 0 bases, and 2 bases lay between the germline ends. The CDR3 is 11 amino acids. This CDR3 reads CASSDSYEQYF. DNA for the CDR3: TGCGCCAGCAGCGACTCCTACGAGCAGTACTTC.

The chain employs TRBV2 and TRBJ2-1, with 9 bases lining up with TRBD2. Germline V lookup: CDR1 SNHLY, CDR2 FYNNEI. V was clipped by 6 bases and J by 5 bases; unmatched bases: 8. The CDR3 spans 15 residues. The chain's CDR3 is CASRTSGPRHNEQFF. CDR3 in DNA: TGTGCCAGCAGGACTAGCGGTCCTAGGCACAATGAGCAGTTCTTC.

The V and J genes are TRBV28 and TRBJ2-3, with D possibly matching TRBD2 (5 bases). The V end lost 9 bases, the J end lost 2 bases, and 18 bases lay between the germline ends. The CDR3 contains 15 residues. Germline CDR1 reads MDHEN; CDR2 reads SYDVKM. The DNA for the CDR3 is TGTGCCAGTACAGCACCGGGATTCACCACAGATACGCAGTATTTT. Amino acid sequence: CASTAPGFTTDTQYF.

Ten or more counts support this clone. J is TRBJ1-1 and V is TRBV6-6; possible D gene TRBD1, 5 bases. Germline V lookup: CDR1 MNHNY, CDR2 SVGAGI (reference sequence). The germline V and J ends were trimmed by 0 bases and 5 bases, with 7 bases remaining between them. CDR3 length equals 13 residues. CDR3 residues: CASSYSGVTEAFF. The CDR3 bases are TGTGCCAGCAGTTACTCAGGGGTAACTGAAGCTTTCTTT.

This clone came up once. This chain uses TRBV29-1 with TRBJ2-1; 7 nucleotides agree with TRBD1. The CDR3 extends over 15 amino acids. V lost 7 bases and J lost 10; bases outside the gene matches: 19. Germline CDR1 SQVTM, CDR2 ANQGSEA. CDR3: CSGTNPGTVLREQFF. CDR3 coding DNA: TGCAGCGGAACGAATCCCGGGACAGTTTTGCGGGAGCAGTTCTTC.

V gene TRBV18 combines with J gene TRBJ2-3, with 11 bases aligning to TRBD2. V trimming: 5 bases; J trimming: 5 bases; junction bases outside the gene matches: 12. Germline CDR1 reads KGHSH; CDR2 reads LQKENI. CDR3 length: 17 residues. The CDR3 spells CASSAAGTSGYVDTQYF. The CDR3 DNA sequence: TGTGCCAGCTCAGCGGCCGGGACTAGCGGCTATGTAGATACGCAGTATTTT.

The rearrangement links TRBV19 to TRBJ1-1; 7 nucleotides agree with TRBD1. V lost 5 bases to trimming and J lost 8 bases; unmatched junction nucleotides: 5. Germline V lookup: CDR1 LNHDA, CDR2 SQIVND (reference sequence). The CDR3 totals 12 residues. CDR3 amino acids: CASSYDRAEAFF. Here the CDR3 DNA reads TGTGCCAGTAGTTACGACAGGGCAGAAGCTTTCTTT.

The rearrangement joins TRBV28 to TRBJ1-2, with a weak D call TRBD1 (5 bases). The CDR3 consists of 16 residues. Germline CDR1 is MDHEN and CDR2 is SYDVKM. V lost 5 bases and J lost 2, with 18 bases in between. The CDR3 DNA follows: TGTGCCAGCAGTACAAGCCCTTCGACAGACAACTATGGCTACACCTTC. Translated: CASSTSPSTDNYGYTF.

V usage is TRBV27 and J usage is TRBJ1-1; D perhaps matches TRBD1 (6 bases). The CDR3 has 11 amino acids. CDR1 and CDR2 (germline): MNHEY, SMNVEV (reference sequence). V gave up 7 bases and J gave up 10 bases, with 13 bases separating them. CDR3 loop: CASKGDRGAFF. In DNA, the CDR3 is TGTGCCAGCAAGGGGGATAGGGGAGCTTTCTTT.

The J gene is TRBJ1-2, the V gene TRBV6-1; the D is unclear. Per germline, CDR1 MNHNS and CDR2 SASEGT. The CDR3 extends over 12 amino acids. The V end was cut by 6 bases, the J end by 8 bases, with 13 bases between. CDR3 residues: CASSQAGRGYTF. The CDR3 DNA reads TGTGCCAGCAGCCAAGCTGGCCGGGGCTACACCTTC.

This clone was picked up many times. V usage is TRBV28 and J usage is TRBJ1-5, with TRBD1 matching 7 bases. Looked up from germline, CDR1 is MDHEN and CDR2 is SYDVKM. This CDR3 region has 14 residues. The V segment lost 5 bases and the J segment 4 bases; nucleotides outside the gene matches: 5. CDR3 coding DNA: TGTGCCAGCAGTGGCGGGACAGCGAATCAGCCCCAGCATTTT. Protein product: CASSGGTANQPQHF.

The chain joins TRBV4-1 to TRBJ2-3; the match to TRBD1 covers 7 bases. J gave up 2 bases and V 4 bases, and 9 bases lay outside the gene matches. Germline V lookup: CDR1 MGHRA, CDR2 YSYEKL. This CDR3 has 16 residues. Here the CDR3 reads CASSPGTVPFTDTQYF. The DNA of the CDR3 is TGCGCCAGCAGCCCCGGGACAGTGCCTTTCACAGATACGCAGTATTTT.

This clone was seen a few times. The V and J genes are TRBV19 and TRBJ2-3, with 11 nucleotides matching TRBD2. This CDR3 region has 16 residues. The ends lost 5 bases at V and 2 bases at J; junction bases unmatched: 6. Germline V gene sequence: CDR1 LNHDA, CDR2 SQIVND (reference sequence). CDR3 sequence (DNA): TGTGCCAGTAGTGCACTAGCGGGAGTACCCACAGATACGCAGTATTTT. Translation gives CASSALAGVPTDTQYF.

The rearrangement links TRBV5-8 to TRBJ1-2; D gene ambiguous. Trimming took off 0 bases at V and 4 bases at J, with 10 bases between the two ends. CDR1 and CDR2 (germline): SGHTS, YDEGEE. This CDR3 contains 14 residues. CDR3 in amino acids: CASSLAIGSYGYTF. CDR3 DNA: TGTGCCAGCAGCTTGGCCATCGGGAGCTATGGCTACACCTTC.

This chain uses TRBV5-1 with TRBJ2-7; D unresolved. Germline-derived CDR1 and CDR2 are SGHRS and YFSETQ. The CDR3 is made up of 15 amino acids. V shed 7 bases and J shed 3 bases, with 20 bases lying between them. In nucleotides, the CDR3 is TGCGCCAGCTCAGCAGCCGGATCAGTGGGCTACGAGCAGTACTTC. Protein: CASSAAGSVGYEQYF.

This clone occurred many times. The genes are TRBV18 and TRBJ2-7; 10 bases align to TRBD1. Germline trimming cut 3 bases from V and 1 base from J; bases unmatched to any gene: 3. Germline V lookup: CDR1 KGHSH, CDR2 LQKENI. The CDR3 is made up of 15 amino acids. The CDR3 nucleotides are TGTGCCAGCTCACCTGACAGGGGGCATTCCTACGAGCAGTACTTC. It translates to CASSPDRGHSYEQYF.